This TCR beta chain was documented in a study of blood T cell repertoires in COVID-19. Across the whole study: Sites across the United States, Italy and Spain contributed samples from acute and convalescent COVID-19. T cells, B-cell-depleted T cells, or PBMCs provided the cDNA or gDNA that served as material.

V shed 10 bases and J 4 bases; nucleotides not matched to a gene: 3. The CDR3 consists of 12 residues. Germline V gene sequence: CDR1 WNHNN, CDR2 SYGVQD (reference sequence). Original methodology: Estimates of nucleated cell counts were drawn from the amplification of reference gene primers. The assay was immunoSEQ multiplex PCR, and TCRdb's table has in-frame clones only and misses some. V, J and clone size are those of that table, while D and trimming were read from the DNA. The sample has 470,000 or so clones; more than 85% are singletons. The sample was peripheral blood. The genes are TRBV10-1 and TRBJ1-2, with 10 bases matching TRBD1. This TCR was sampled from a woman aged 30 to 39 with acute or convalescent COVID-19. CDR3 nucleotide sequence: TGCGCCACCCGACAGGGGGCCTATGGCTACACCTTC. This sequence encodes CATRQGAYGYTF.